The 8 T cell receptor beta chains in this list originate from one sample, sequenced in a study of blood T cell repertoires in COVID-19 (dated by TCRdb to about 2020). The receptor library was made with the immunoSEQ multiplex PCR assay. Imported from immuneACCESS, the table was reduced by TCRdb to in-frame sequences with V and J called. These copies leave out some clones; in studies compared against another copy, an unresolved V gene accounts for under half, and the cause of the remainder is not known. The sample contains roughly 280,000 clones, around 88% of them found a single time. Jointly, the top ten make up under 2.5% of the sample. The sample was peripheral blood. These receptors originate from a man in his thirties or forties with active or convalescent COVID-19.

The chain recombines TRBV7-2 with TRBJ2-3, with 8 bases that match TRBD2. Germline V gene lookup returns CDR1 SGHTA and CDR2 FQGNSA. The CDR3 is 15 amino acids. V trimming: 6 bases; J trimming: 3 bases; junction bases outside the gene matches: 8. CDR3 DNA sequence: TGTGCCAGCAGTTCCCTAGCGGGTTATACAGATACGCAGTATTTT. Encoded protein: CASSSLAGYTDTQYF.

The chain is built from TRBV6-5 and TRBJ1-1; D is uncertain. The germline V gene encodes CDR1 MNHEY and CDR2 SVGAGI. Trimming shortened V by 5 bases and J by 0 bases, and 10 bases separated the two germline ends. There are 14 residues in the CDR3. The CDR3 loop is CASSLSSVNTEAFF. In DNA form, the CDR3 reads TGTGCCAGCAGTCTAAGCAGCGTGAACACTGAAGCTTTCTTT.

The chain couples TRBV6-5 to TRBJ2-7; tentatively, D is TRBD2 (5 bases). V lost 6 bases to trimming and J lost 5 bases, with 14 bases between them. The CDR3 is 13 residues long. Germline V gene data show CDR1 as MNHEY and CDR2 as SVGAGI. CDR3 in amino acids: CASSARTLHEQYF. The CDR3 coding sequence is TGTGCCAGCAGCGCTCGGACTCTCCACGAGCAGTACTTC.

The rearrangement links TRBV2 to TRBJ2-1, with 10 bases aligning to TRBD2. Losses at the gene ends were 8 bases for V and 4 bases for J; bases not matched to a gene: 11. Germline-derived CDR1 and CDR2 are SNHLY and FYNNEI. This CDR3 is 16 amino acids long. The CDR3: CASGLGSGGTYNEQFF. CDR3 sequence (DNA): TGTGCCAGCGGTTTAGGTAGCGGGGGGACTTACAATGAGCAGTTCTTC.

The chain couples TRBV27 to TRBJ2-1; D is possibly TRBD1 (6 bases). The CDR3 loop spans 13 amino acids. The V and J ends lost 6 bases and 8 bases respectively, with 14 bases between them. Germline loops: CDR1 MNHEY, CDR2 SMNVEV (reference sequence). CDR3 sequence: CASRRGQTYEQFF. CDR3 DNA: TGTGCCAGCAGGAGGGGACAAACCTATGAGCAGTTCTTC.

The chain is built from TRBV7-9 and TRBJ1-2; 9 bases fit TRBD1. CDR3 length equals 14 residues. J gave up 7 bases and V 5 bases, and 8 bases lay outside the gene matches. Germline CDR1 SEHNR, CDR2 FQNEAQ (reference sequence). CDR3 bases: TGTGCCAGCAGCCCTGGACAGGGGCCTGTTGGCTACACCTTC. It encodes CASSPGQGPVGYTF.

In DNA form, the CDR3 reads TGTGCCAGCAGCTTAGCGGCGGGGGGGCTGGACGAGCAGTACTTC. This translates into CASSLAAGGLDEQYF. The chain combines TRBV7-8 with TRBJ2-7, with 9 bases lining up with TRBD2. V lost 0 bases and J lost 5; bases outside the gene matches: 5. The V gene's germline CDR1 is SGHVS and CDR2 FQNEAQ. The CDR3 runs to 15 residues.

The rearrangement joins TRBV7-2 to TRBJ2-3, with D perhaps matching TRBD1 (6 bases). The CDR3 extends over 13 amino acids. With 8 bases removed from V and 6 bases from J, the gap between germline ends came to 15 bases. In germline, CDR1 is SGHTA, CDR2 FQGNSA. CDR3 in DNA: TGTGCCAGCGGCTGGCAGGGGCAGGATACGCAGTATTTT. Protein sequence: CASGWQGQDTQYF. The full variable domain, with the rest looked up from reference TRBV7-2 and TRBJ2-3, is GAGVSQSPSNKVTEKGKDVELRCDPISGHTALYWYRQSLGQGLEFLIYFQGNSAPDKSGLPSDRFSAERTGGSVSTLTIQRTQQEDSAVYLCASGWQGQDTQYFGPGTRLTVL.